This T cell receptor (beta chain) was found in a study of T cells in Graves' hyperthyroidism and ophthalmopathy. Study outcomes and limitations: A model using 13 V-J features told ophthalmopathy apart from stable hyperthyroidism.

With respect to this clonotype: Its antigen is not identified.

The definition of stable Graves' hyperthyroidism was no ophthalmopathy progression within 18 months. The authors obtained PBMCs from 7.5 to 10 ml of fresh peripheral blood. CDR3 size: 16 residues. V was trimmed by 0 bases and J by 2 bases, leaving 14 bases between them. In germline, CDR1 is GTSNPN, CDR2 SVGIG (reference sequence). Authors of the study amplified TCR beta CDR3 regions from RNA transcripts. Primed by the HTBI set, a first-round RT-PCR was run on the TCR CDR3. TCRdb passed the multiplex PCR reads through MiXCR, listing each CDR3 protein once. The sample records approximately 200,000 distinct CDR3 sequences, about 16% being singletons.

The clonotype originates from a man aged 40-50 years with Graves' hyperthyroidism. V is TRBV30 and J is TRBJ1-3; D is undetermined. Specimen: blood. CDR3 sequence (DNA): TGTGCCTGGAGTGTCCCATCGCATGCCGCTGGAAACACCATATATTTT. Translated, it gives CAWSVPSHAAGNTIYF.